This section outlines one T cell receptor (beta chain) sequence together with its context. Its specificity is not known. The entry originates in a study of persistence of HIV-infected CD4 T cells. Study in general: Blood samples, up to roughly 200 mL, came from multiple time points, except two leukapheresis donors sampled once.

This was the immunoSEQ version 4 assay in survey mode. Template was genomic DNA at 8 to 10 ng/uL, with up to 1 ug used per sample. Method: immunoSEQ multiplex PCR; TCRdb's copy keeps in-frame clones and lacks some. The sample contains approximately 31,000 clones, about 81% of which appear only once. Cells were stimulated with CMV-infected fibroblast lysates at 8 to 10 ug/mL. CD40L/CD69 double-negative CD45RO-high memory CD4+ T cells were collected. For at least 4 years, plasma HIV-1 RNA was undetectable (<50 copies/mL). V was pared by 4 bases and J by 2 bases, with 7 bases of the junction left unmatched. Per germline, CDR1 SGDLS and CDR2 YYNGEE. The CDR3 runs to 16 residues.

The chain recombines TRBV9 with TRBJ2-2; 8 bases are a match to TRBD2. This TCR was recovered from an adult woman with HIV who was CMV-seropositive. The sample in question was CD4+ T cells sorted from PBMCs after approximately 18-hour stimulation, obtained from a patient who received antiretroviral therapy. CDR3 in amino acids: CASSLSGGVNTGELFF. CDR3 bases: TGTGCCAGCAGCTTAAGCGGGGGCGTTAACACCGGGGAGCTGTTTTTT.